The 27 T cell receptor beta chains in this list originate from one sample, sequenced in a study of CD8 T cells in ankylosing spondylitis. Study-wide findings and caveats: For ankylosing spondylitis blood, a TCR beta motif of several highly homologous variants appeared characteristic.

Their antigens remain unidentified. TCRdb recomputed calls from the 5' RACE reads with MiXCR, one row per CDR3 protein. This table has fewer than 400,000 distinct CDR3 sequences, roughly 8% appearing once. What was sequenced was blood, either unsorted or a sorted T cell fraction (not recorded which). Receptors were obtained from a male donor with ankylosing spondylitis.

The V and J genes are TRBV4-1 and TRBJ1-1; no firm D call. The germline V gene has CDR1 MGHRA and CDR2 YSYEKL. This CDR3 region has 15 residues. V lost 1 base and J lost 1, with 10 bases in between. Written as DNA, the CDR3 is TGCGCCAGCAGCCAAGTTACGGCGGCGAACACTGAAGCTTTCTTT. Translating gives CASSQVTAANTEAFF.

The chain carries TRBV18 and TRBJ1-3; D call uncertain. Germline V gene data show CDR1 as KGHSH and CDR2 as LQKENI. V lost 1 base to trimming and J lost 2 bases, with 9 bases between them. This CDR3 is built from 15 residues. The CDR3 here is CASSPLGITGNTIYF. The CDR3 DNA follows: TGTGCCAGCTCACCACTGGGGATAACTGGAAACACCATATATTTT.

This clonotype showed up many times. DNA for the CDR3: TGCGCCAGCAGCTTGACGGCGCCGGGAGCAAGGGGGGATGAGCAGTTCTTC. Protein product: CASSLTAPGARGDEQFF. The rearrangement uses TRBV5-1 and TRBJ2-1; the D gene could be TRBD1 or TRBD2 (6 bases each). CDR3 length: 17 residues. Germline-derived CDR1 and CDR2 are SGHRS and YFSETQ. V shed 1 base and J shed 8 bases, with 22 bases lying between them.

This clonotype has just a few counts. The chain joins TRBV2 to TRBJ1-2; D unclear. Germline lookup yields CDR1 SNHLY and CDR2 FYNNEI. The CDR3 sequence is 13 residues long. Trimming stripped 0 bases from V and 7 bases from J, with 9 bases between. CDR3 protein: CASSEALGVGYTF. CDR3 coding DNA: TGTGCCAGCAGTGAAGCATTAGGCGTTGGCTACACCTTC.

The CDR3 DNA sequence: TGCAGTGGGGGGAGGAGTAGGAACACTGAAGCTTTCTTT. Translation gives CSGGRSRNTEAFF. The chain joins TRBV29-1 to TRBJ1-1, with TRBD1 as a possible D gene (5 bases). CDR3 length: 13 amino acids. CDR1 is SQVTM and CDR2 is ANQGSEA in the germline V gene.

This clonotype has at least ten counts. In DNA, the CDR3 is TGCAGCGTTCGCCTGACAGGGACCTACGAGCAGTACTTC. Amino acids: CSVRLTGTYEQYF. The chain employs TRBV29-1 and TRBJ2-7; 7 positions agree with TRBD1. The CDR3 has 13 amino acids. Per the germline V gene, CDR1 is SQVTM and CDR2 is ANQGSEA. J lost 2 bases, V lost 5 bases, and 6 bases had no gene match.

The table lists this clonotype with a few counts. V and J are TRBV27 and TRBJ2-3; 7 positions agree with TRBD2. V lost 6 bases, J lost 4 bases, and 10 bases stayed unmatched. The CDR3 has 15 amino acids. CDR1 is MNHEY and CDR2 is SMNVEV in the germline V gene (reference sequence). The DNA of the CDR3 is TGTGCCAGCAGCATAAGTCGACTAGCTGCAGATACGCAGTATTTT. As protein: CASSISRLAADTQYF.

This clonotype occurred a few times. J is TRBJ2-4 and V is TRBV6-4; possible D gene TRBD1, 6 bases. The CDR3 runs to 19 residues. V lost 2 bases and J 0 bases, leaving 20 bases between the germline ends. The germline gives CDR1 MRHNA, CDR2 SNTAGT. The DNA of the CDR3 is TGTGCCAGCAGTGACCCAGACGGACAGCCTCAGCTAGCCAAAAACATTCAGTACTTC. This encodes CASSDPDGQPQLAKNIQYF.

This clonotype was recorded a few times. This sequence joins TRBV28 and TRBJ2-3; tentatively, D is TRBD1 (6 bases). The V end was cut by 5 bases, the J end by 7 bases, with 13 bases between. Germline V gene lookup returns CDR1 MDHEN and CDR2 SYDVKM. The CDR3 totals 13 residues. The CDR3 here is CASSVPGHHTQYF. In nucleotides, the CDR3 is TGTGCCAGCAGTGTACCGGGACACCATACGCAGTATTTT.

This chain connects TRBV7-9 to TRBJ1-1; TRBD1 agrees at 7 bases. The V gene's germline CDR1 is SEHNR and CDR2 FQNEAQ (reference sequence). J lost 7 bases, V lost 5 bases, and 10 bases had no gene match. The CDR3 sequence is 14 residues long. The CDR3 region has the DNA TGTGCCAGCAGCCCCAGACAGGGCTTACTTGAAGCTTTCTTT. Translated: CASSPRQGLLEAFF.

This clonotype was seen more than once but under ten times. The rearrangement links TRBV5-1 to TRBJ1-1, with no clear D. Germline V CDR1 and CDR2: SGHRS, YFSETQ. V was pared by 0 bases and J by 1 base, with 7 bases between. The CDR3 has 14 residues. The CDR3 is CASSLEKKNTEAFF. CDR3 nucleotide sequence: TGCGCCAGCAGCTTGGAGAAGAAGAACACTGAAGCTTTCTTT. Supplemented by reference TRBV5-1 and TRBJ1-1, the full variable domain reads KAGVTQTPRYLIKTRGQQVTLSCSPISGHRSVSWYQQTPGQGLQFLFEYFSETQRNKGNFPGRFSGRQFSNSRSEMNVSTLELGDSALYLCASSLEKKNTEAFFGQGTRLTVV.

In its sample, this clonotype was seen a few times. The CDR3 is CASSQDAGPIGYTF. In DNA, the CDR3 is TGCGCCAGCAGCCAAGATGCGGGACCTATAGGCTACACCTTC. The chain uses TRBV4-3 and TRBJ1-2, with D tentatively TRBD1 (5 bases). The CDR3 length is 14 residues. V dropped 0 bases and J dropped 8 bases, with 13 bases sitting between them. From germline, CDR1 is LGHNA and CDR2 YSLEER.

This clonotype was seen more than once but under ten times. The chain links TRBV6-2 or TRBV6-3 to TRBJ2-7; weak D call: TRBD1 (6 bases). The V end lost 8 bases, the J end lost 4 bases, and 18 bases lay between the germline ends. The CDR3 spans 14 residues. CDR1 and CDR2 from the germline V gene are MNHEY and SVGEGT. The CDR3: CASASDSLSYEQYF. Here the CDR3 DNA reads TGTGCCAGCGCTTCGGACAGCCTTTCTTACGAGCAGTACTTC.

This clonotype was seen repeatedly, ten times or more. The chain carries TRBV28 and TRBJ2-1; a possible D gene is TRBD2 (5 bases). The V gene's germline CDR1 is MDHEN and CDR2 SYDVKM. The CDR3 length is 16 residues. Trimming removed 3 bases from V and 7 bases from J, with 19 bases in between. CDR3 amino acids: CASSLGSGLWWNEQFF. Here the CDR3 DNA reads TGTGCCAGCAGTTTGGGGTCGGGATTGTGGTGGAATGAGCAGTTCTTC.

This clonotype was found a few times. V and J are TRBV19 and TRBJ2-2; D not certain. The V gene lost 4 bases and the J gene lost 4 bases, with 10 bases spanning the gap. Germline CDR1 is LNHDA and CDR2 is SQIVND (reference sequence). This CDR3 contains 14 residues. CDR3 in amino acids: CASSSQVGTGELFF. The CDR3 region has the DNA TGTGCCAGTAGTAGCCAGGTCGGCACCGGGGAGCTGTTTTTT.

In its sample, this clonotype was seen a few times. The chain uses TRBV5-1 and TRBJ2-3, with 16 nucleotides matching TRBD2. V lost 4 bases, J lost 4 bases, and 9 bases stayed unmatched. Germline-derived CDR1 and CDR2 are SGHRS and YFSETQ. The CDR3 spans 18 residues. The CDR3 DNA follows: TGCGCCAGCAGCAAAGGGACTAGCGGGAGGGCCGGTGCAGATACGCAGTATTTT. This encodes CASSKGTSGRAGADTQYF.

The chain couples TRBV3-1 to TRBJ2-4; no definite D call. Germline CDR1 and CDR2: LGHDT and YNNKEL (reference sequence). Trimming stripped 0 bases from V and 0 bases from J, with 12 bases between. This CDR3 region has 17 residues. CDR3 in amino acids: CASSQDWGSGAKNIQYF. The CDR3 DNA is TGTGCCAGCAGCCAAGATTGGGGATCTGGAGCCAAAAACATTCAGTACTTC.

This clonotype has a handful of counts. The V gene is TRBV9, the J gene TRBJ1-5; D remains unclear. The CDR3 is 13 residues long. V was trimmed by 0 bases and J by 4 bases, leaving 5 bases between them. Germline V CDR1 and CDR2: SGDLS, YYNGEE. The CDR3 DNA follows: TGTGCCAGCAGCGTAGGCGATAATCAGCCCCAGCATTTT. Protein: CASSVGDNQPQHF.

This clonotype was seen only a few times. The chain employs TRBV20-1 and TRBJ2-3, with 7 bases aligning to TRBD1. J was trimmed by 6 bases and V by 5 bases; bases with no gene match: 11. CDR1 is DFQATT, CDR2 SNEGSKA, per germline (reference sequence). The CDR3 is 14 residues long. The CDR3 is CSADDRVTADTQYF. Here the CDR3 DNA reads TGCAGTGCTGACGACAGGGTTACGGCTGATACGCAGTATTTT.

Many counts were recorded for this clonotype. This sequence joins TRBV7-9 and TRBJ2-1; D call uncertain. Germline lookup yields CDR1 SEHNR and CDR2 FQNEAQ (reference sequence). The V end was cut by 2 bases, the J end by 6 bases, with 14 bases between. The CDR3 has 15 amino acids. In DNA form, the CDR3 reads TGTGCCAGCAGCTTAAGGTCCAGCCTGGGCAATGAGCAGTTCTTC. Protein sequence: CASSLRSSLGNEQFF.

V usage is TRBV29-1 and J usage is TRBJ2-1; no clear D gene. Germline V gene lookup returns CDR1 SQVTM and CDR2 ANQGSEA. V was trimmed by 4 bases and J by 7 bases, leaving 8 bases between them. This CDR3 is built from 11 residues. CDR3 bases: TGCAGCGTTGCGGACGTAAATGAGCAGTTCTTC. Amino acids: CSVADVNEQFF.

This chain connects TRBV20-1 to TRBJ1-1; TRBD1 is a possible D gene (5 bases). Trimming stripped 3 bases from V and 3 bases from J, with 17 bases between. The CDR3 sequence is 15 residues long. CDR1 is DFQATT and CDR2 is SNEGSKA in the germline V gene (reference sequence). The chain's CDR3 is CSARATAPRDTEAFF. In nucleotides, the CDR3 is TGCAGTGCTAGGGCGACAGCCCCGCGGGACACTGAAGCTTTCTTT.

This clonotype was detected many times. The V gene is TRBV20-1, the J gene TRBJ1-2; 10 bases fit TRBD1. CDR1 is DFQATT, CDR2 SNEGSKA, per germline (reference sequence). There are 15 residues in the CDR3. The ends lost 6 bases at V and 4 bases at J; junction bases unmatched: 11. The DNA for the CDR3 is TGCAGTGCCACTCTCCTGGGGACAGGGGCCTATGGCTACACCTTC. Protein sequence: CSATLLGTGAYGYTF.

This clonotype was seen many times. The chain uses TRBV7-3 and TRBJ2-2; tentative D call: TRBD1 (5 bases). CDR3 length: 17 residues. With 5 bases removed from V and 2 bases from J, the gap between germline ends came to 18 bases. CDR1 SGHTA and CDR2 FQGTGA come from the germline V gene. This chain's CDR3 is CASSPTEPSGNTGELFF. As DNA, the CDR3 is TGTGCCAGCAGCCCGACAGAACCATCAGGAAACACCGGGGAGCTGTTTTTT.

This clonotype has only a few counts. This chain connects TRBV7-9 to TRBJ2-7; 10 nucleotides line up with TRBD1. With V trimmed by 3 bases and J by 4 bases, 6 bases remained unmatched. The germline CDR1 and CDR2 sequences are SEHNR and FQNEAQ (reference sequence). The CDR3 is made up of 15 amino acids. CDR3 protein: CASSFPDRGFYEQYF. The CDR3 nucleotides read TGTGCCAGCAGCTTTCCGGACAGGGGGTTTTACGAGCAGTACTTC. The full variable domain, completed using reference TRBV7-9 and TRBJ2-7, is DTGVSQNPRHKITKRGQNVTFRCDPISEHNRLYWYRQTLGQGPEFLTYFQNEAQLEKSRLLSDRFSAERPKGSFSTLEIQRTEQGDSAMYLCASSFPDRGFYEQYFGPGTRLTVT.

The chain employs TRBV5-5 and TRBJ1-2; D perhaps matches TRBD1 (6 bases). Germline V lookup: CDR1 SGHKS, CDR2 YYEKEE (reference sequence). The CDR3 contains 14 residues. Trimming pared 1 base from V and 4 bases from J, leaving 11 bases between. The CDR3 DNA is TGTGCCAGCAGCTTGAGGGGACACACCTATGGCTACACCTTC. Translation: CASSLRGHTYGYTF.

This clonotype has only a few counts. The chain combines TRBV20-1 with TRBJ2-1; 7 bases fit TRBD2. Germline CDR1 and CDR2: DFQATT and SNEGSKA (reference sequence). Losses at the gene ends were 0 bases for V and 6 bases for J; bases not matched to a gene: 20. The CDR3 is 19 amino acids. The CDR3 is CSARDHFQQTLATFNEQFF. DNA for the CDR3: TGCAGTGCTAGAGATCATTTTCAACAAACACTAGCGACTTTCAATGAGCAGTTCTTC.